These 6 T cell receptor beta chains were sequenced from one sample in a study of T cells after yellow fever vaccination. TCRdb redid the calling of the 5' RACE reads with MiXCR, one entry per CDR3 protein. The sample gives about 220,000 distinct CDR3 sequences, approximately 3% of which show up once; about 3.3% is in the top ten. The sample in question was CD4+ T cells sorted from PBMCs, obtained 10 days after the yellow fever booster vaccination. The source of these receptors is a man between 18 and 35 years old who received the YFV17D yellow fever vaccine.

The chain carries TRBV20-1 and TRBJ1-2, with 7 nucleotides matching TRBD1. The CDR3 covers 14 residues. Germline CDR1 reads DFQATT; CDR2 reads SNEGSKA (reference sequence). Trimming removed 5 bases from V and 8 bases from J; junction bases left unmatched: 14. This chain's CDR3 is CSAPKGAQGIGYTF. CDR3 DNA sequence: TGCAGTGCTCCGAAAGGGGCACAGGGGATAGGCTACACCTTC.

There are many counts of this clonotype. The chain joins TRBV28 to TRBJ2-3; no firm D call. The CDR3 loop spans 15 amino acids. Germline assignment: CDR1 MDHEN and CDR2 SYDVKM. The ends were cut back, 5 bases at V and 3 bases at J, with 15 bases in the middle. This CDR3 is CASSPLQVGTDTQYF. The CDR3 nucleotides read TGTGCCAGCAGTCCCCTCCAAGTAGGAACAGATACGCAGTATTTT.

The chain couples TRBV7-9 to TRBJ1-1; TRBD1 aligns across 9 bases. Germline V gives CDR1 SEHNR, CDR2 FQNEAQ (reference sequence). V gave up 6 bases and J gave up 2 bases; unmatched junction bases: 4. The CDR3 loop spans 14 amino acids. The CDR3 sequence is CASRVGQGNTEAFF. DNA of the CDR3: TGTGCCAGCAGAGTGGGACAGGGAAACACTGAAGCTTTCTTT. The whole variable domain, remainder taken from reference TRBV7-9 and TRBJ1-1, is DTGVSQNPRHKITKRGQNVTFRCDPISEHNRLYWYRQTLGQGPEFLTYFQNEAQLEKSRLLSDRFSAERPKGSFSTLEIQRTEQGDSAMYLCASRVGQGNTEAFFGQGTRLTVV.

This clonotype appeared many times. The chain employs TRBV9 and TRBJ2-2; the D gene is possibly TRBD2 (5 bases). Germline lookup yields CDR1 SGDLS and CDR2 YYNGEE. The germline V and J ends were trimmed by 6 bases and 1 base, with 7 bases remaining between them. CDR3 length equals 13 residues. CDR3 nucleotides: TGTGCCAGCACCCGGGAGAACACCGGGGAGCTGTTTTTT. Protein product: CASTRENTGELFF.

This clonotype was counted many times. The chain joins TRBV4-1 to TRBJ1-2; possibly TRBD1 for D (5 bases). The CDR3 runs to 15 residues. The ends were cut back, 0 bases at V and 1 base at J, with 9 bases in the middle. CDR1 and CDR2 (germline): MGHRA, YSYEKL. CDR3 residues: CASSQEGRRNYGYTF. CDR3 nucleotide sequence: TGCGCCAGCAGCCAAGAGGGACGGCGTAACTATGGCTACACCTTC.

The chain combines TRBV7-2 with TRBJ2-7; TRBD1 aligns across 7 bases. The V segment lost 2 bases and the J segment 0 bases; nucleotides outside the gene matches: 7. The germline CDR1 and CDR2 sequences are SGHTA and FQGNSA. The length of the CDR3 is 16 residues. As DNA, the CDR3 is TGTGCCAGCAGCTTATTCATTGGACAGGACTCCTACGAGCAGTACGTC. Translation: CASSLFIGQDSYEQYV.